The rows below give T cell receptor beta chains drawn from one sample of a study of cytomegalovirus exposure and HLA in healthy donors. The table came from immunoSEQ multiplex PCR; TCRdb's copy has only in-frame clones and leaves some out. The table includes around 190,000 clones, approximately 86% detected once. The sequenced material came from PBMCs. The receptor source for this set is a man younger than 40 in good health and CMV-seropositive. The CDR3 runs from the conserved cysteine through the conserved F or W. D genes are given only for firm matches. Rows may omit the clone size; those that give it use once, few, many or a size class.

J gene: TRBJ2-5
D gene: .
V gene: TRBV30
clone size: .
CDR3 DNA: TGTGCCTGGAGTATGGGGGCGTGGGAGACCCAGTACTTC
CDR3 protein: CAWSMGAWETQYF

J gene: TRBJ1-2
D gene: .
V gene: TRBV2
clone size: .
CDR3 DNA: TGTGCCAGCAGTATTACAGGGATTAGAGGCTATGGCTACACCTTC
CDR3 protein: CASSITGIRGYGYTF

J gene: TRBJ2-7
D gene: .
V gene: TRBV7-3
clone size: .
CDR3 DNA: TGTGCCAGCAGCCCCGGGACAATTCGCGAGCAGTACTTC
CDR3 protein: CASSPGTIREQYF

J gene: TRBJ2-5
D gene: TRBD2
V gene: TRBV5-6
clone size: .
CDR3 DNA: TGTGCCAGCAGCTTGGTGACTAGCGGGAGGGGAGAGACCCAGTACTTC
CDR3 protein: CASSLVTSGRGETQYF

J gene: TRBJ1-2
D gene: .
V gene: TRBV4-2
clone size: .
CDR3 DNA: TGTGCCAGCAGCCAAGAGGGGGGGGAAGATGGCTACACCTTC
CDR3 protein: CASSQEGGEDGYTF

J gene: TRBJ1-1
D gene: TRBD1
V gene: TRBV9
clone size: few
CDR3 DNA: TGTGCCAGCAACCCAGGGGGGGGCACTGAAGCTTTCTTT
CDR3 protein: CASNPGGGTEAFF

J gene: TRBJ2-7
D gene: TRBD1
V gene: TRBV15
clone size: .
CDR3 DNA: TGTGCCACCAGCAGAGAGACGACAGGGGGCGAGCAGTACTTC
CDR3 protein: CATSRETTGGEQYF

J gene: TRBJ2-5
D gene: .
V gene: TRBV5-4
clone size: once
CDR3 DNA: TGTGCCAGCAGCTTGATAACAGGCCTCGGGGAGACCCAGTACTTC
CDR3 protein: CASSLITGLGETQYF

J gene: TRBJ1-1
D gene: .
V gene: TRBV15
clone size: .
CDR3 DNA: TGTGCCACCAGCAGAGATTATATGGCAGGGCGGGCGAAGACTGAAGCTTTCTTT
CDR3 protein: CATSRDYMAGRAKTEAFF

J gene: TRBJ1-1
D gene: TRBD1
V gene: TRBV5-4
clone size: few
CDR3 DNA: TGTGCCAGCAGCTTGGCCGGACAGGGGAACACTGAAGCTTTCTTT
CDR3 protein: CASSLAGQGNTEAFF

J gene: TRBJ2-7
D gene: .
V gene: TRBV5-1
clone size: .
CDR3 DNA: TGCGCCAGCAGCTCTGGACCCCCTCAGAACGAGCAGTACTTC
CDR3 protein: CASSSGPPQNEQYF

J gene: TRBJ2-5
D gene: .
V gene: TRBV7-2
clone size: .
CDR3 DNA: TGTGCCAGCAGCTTAGGCCTCCTCAGCGGACAAGAGACCCAGTACTTC
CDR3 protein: CASSLGLLSGQETQYF

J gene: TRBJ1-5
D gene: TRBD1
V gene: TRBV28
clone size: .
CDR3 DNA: TGTGCCAGCAGCACCGGGACAGGGGGCGTTCAGCCCCAGCATTTT
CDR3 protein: CASSTGTGGVQPQHF

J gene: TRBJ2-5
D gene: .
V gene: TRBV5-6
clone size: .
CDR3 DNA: TGTGCCAGCAGCCCCGACGCGGGGAGGCGAGAGACCCAGTACTTC
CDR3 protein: CASSPDAGRRETQYF

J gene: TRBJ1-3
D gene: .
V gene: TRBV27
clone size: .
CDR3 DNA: TGTGCCAGCAGTTTACCCTTGCCCAGGGGAAACACCATATATTTT
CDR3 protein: CASSLPLPRGNTIYF

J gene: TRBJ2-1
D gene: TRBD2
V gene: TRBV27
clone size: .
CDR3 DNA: TGTGCCAGCAGTTCCAGCGGGAGCCTACAATTACAGGGTGAGCAGTTCTTC
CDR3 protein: CASSSSGSLQLQGEQFF

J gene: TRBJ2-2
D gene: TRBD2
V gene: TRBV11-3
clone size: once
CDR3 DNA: TGTGCCAGCAGCTTACTAGCGGGGCCGGCGGGGGAGCTGTTTTTT
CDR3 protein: CASSLLAGPAGELFF

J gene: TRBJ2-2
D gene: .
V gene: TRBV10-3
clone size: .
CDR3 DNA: TGTGCCATCAGCGAACTTACAGGAAACACCGGGGAGCTGTTTTTT
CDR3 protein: CAISELTGNTGELFF

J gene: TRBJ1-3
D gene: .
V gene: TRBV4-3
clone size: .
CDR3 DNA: TGCGCCAGCAGCCAAGGGCAGGCTCGTCTCTCTGGAAACACCATATATTTT
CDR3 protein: CASSQGQARLSGNTIYF

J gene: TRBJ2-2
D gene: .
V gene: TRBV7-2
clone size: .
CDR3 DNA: TGTGCCAGCAGCTTGGAGAGGGACACCGGGGAGCTGTTTTTT
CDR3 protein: CASSLERDTGELFF

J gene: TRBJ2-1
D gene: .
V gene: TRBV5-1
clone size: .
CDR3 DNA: TGCGCCAGCAGCCGGGAGTTACAGTACAATGAGCAGTTCTTC
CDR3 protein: CASSRELQYNEQFF

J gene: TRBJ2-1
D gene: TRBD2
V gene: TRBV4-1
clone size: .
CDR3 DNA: TGCGCCAGCAGCCTGACTAGCCAGTACCCCTACAATGAGCAGTTCTTC
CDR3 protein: CASSLTSQYPYNEQFF

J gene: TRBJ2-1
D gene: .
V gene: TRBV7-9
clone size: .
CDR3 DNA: TGTGCCAGCAGCTACATCGTAGGGGGGAATGAGCAGTTCTTC
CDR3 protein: CASSYIVGGNEQFF

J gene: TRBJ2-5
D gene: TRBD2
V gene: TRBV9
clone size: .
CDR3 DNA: TGTGCCAGCAGCGTAGGCGGGAGTAGTCAAGAGACCCAGTACTTC
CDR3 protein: CASSVGGSSQETQYF

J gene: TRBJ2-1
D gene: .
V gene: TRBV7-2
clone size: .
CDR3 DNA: TGTGCCAGCAGCACCGTTAGCTCCTACAATGAGCAGTTCTTC
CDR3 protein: CASSTVSSYNEQFF

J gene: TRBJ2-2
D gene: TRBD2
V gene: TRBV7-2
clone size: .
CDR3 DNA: TGTGCCAGCAGCTTGGTAGCGGGAGCGGGGGAGCTGTTTTTT
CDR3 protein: CASSLVAGAGELFF

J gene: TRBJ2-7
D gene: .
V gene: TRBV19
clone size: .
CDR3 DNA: TGTGCCAGTAGTACTGCTGCCTACGAGCAGTACTTC
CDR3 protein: CASSTAAYEQYF

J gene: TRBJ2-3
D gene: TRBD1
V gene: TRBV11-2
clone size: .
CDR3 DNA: TGTGCCAGCAGCTTCCCGGGACAGGGCGGGAGTACGCAGTATTTT
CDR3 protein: CASSFPGQGGSTQYF

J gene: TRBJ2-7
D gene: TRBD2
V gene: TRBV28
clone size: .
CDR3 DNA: TGTGCCAGCATCTCCAGCGGGGTCCCATCCGTCGAGCAGTACTTC
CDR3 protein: CASISSGVPSVEQYF

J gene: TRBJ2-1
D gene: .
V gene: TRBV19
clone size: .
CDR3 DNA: TGTGCCAGTAGTATATTCAGTGAGCAGTTCTTC
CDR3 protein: CASSIFSEQFF

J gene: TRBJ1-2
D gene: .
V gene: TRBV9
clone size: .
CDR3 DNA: TGTGCCAGCAGCGTAGGGGGGACGTTAGGCTACACCTTC
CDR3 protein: CASSVGGTLGYTF

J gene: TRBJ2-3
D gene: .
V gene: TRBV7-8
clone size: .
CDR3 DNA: TGTGCCAGCAGGCCCCGGGCCGGGGGCACAGATACGCAGTATTTT
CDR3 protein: CASRPRAGGTDTQYF

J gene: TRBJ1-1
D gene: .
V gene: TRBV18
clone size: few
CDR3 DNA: TGTGCCAGCTCACCCCGGGCGGGAGAAACTGAAGCTTTCTTT
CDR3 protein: CASSPRAGETEAFF

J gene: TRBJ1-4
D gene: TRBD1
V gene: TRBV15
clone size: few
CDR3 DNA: TGTGCCACCAGCAGAGATGGACAGGGGGCTGAAAAACTGTTTTTT
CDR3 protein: CATSRDGQGAEKLFF

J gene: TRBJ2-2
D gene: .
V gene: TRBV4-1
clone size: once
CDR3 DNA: TGCGCCAGCAGCCAAGGATCCGGGTTCGGGGAGCTGTTTTTT
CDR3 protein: CASSQGSGFGELFF

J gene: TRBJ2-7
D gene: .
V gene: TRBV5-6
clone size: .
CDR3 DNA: TGTGCCAGCAGCTCCATTAGACTACCGTCCTACGAGCAGTACTTC
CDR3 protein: CASSSIRLPSYEQYF

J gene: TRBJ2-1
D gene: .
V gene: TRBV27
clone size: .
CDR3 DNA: TGTGCCAGCAGTTTGGGGGGTTACAATGAGCAGTTCTTC
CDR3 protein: CASSLGGYNEQFF

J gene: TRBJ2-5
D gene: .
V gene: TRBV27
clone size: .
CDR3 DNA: TGTGCCAGCAGTTTAACTCCGGGCCTACCCGAGACCCAGTACTTC
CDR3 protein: CASSLTPGLPETQYF

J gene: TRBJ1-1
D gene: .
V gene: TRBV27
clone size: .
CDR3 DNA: TGTGCCAGCAGCTCGGGACCCCGATTCATAGTCACTGAAGCTTTCTTT
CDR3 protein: CASSSGPRFIVTEAFF

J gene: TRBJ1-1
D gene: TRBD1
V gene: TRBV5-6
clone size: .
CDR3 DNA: TGTGCCAGCAGCTTACGGACAGGGGGAAAAGCTTTCTTT
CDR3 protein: CASSLRTGGKAFF

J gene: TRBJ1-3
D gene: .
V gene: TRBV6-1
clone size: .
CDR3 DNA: TGTGCCAGCAGTGAAATGGAGGGATCTGGAAACACCATATATTTT
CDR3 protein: CASSEMEGSGNTIYF

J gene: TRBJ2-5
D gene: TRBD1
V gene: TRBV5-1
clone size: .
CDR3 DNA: TGCGCCAGCAGCTTGAGTGGACAGGGGAAAGAGACCCAGTACTTC
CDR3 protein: CASSLSGQGKETQYF

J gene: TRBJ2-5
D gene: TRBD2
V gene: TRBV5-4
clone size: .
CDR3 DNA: TGTGCCAGCAGCCCATTCGGCGGGGGGGTTGGAGAGACCCAGTACTTC
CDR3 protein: CASSPFGGGVGETQYF

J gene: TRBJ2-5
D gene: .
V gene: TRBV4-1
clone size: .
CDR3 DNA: TGCGCCAGCAGCCAAAGGGGTGGGGAAGAGACCCAGTACTTC
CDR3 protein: CASSQRGGEETQYF

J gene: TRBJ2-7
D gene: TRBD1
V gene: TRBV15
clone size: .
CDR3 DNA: TGTGCCACCAGCAGAGAAACCCCGGGACAGGGCTCCTACGAGCAGTACTTC
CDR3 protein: CATSRETPGQGSYEQYF